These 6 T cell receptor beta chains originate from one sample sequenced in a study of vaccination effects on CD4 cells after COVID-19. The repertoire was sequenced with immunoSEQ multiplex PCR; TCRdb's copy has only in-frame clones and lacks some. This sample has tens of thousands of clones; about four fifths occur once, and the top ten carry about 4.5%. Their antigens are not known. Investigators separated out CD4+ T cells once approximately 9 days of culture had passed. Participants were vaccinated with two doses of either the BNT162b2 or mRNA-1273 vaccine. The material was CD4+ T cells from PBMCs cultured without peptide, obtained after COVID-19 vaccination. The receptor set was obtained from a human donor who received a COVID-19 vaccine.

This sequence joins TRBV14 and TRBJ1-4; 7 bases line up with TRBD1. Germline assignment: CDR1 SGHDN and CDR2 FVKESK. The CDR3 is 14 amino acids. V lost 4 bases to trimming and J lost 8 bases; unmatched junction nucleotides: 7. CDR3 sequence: CASSPRQGGEKLFF. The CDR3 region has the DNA TGTGCCAGCAGCCCCCGACAGGGAGGCGAAAAACTGTTTTTT.

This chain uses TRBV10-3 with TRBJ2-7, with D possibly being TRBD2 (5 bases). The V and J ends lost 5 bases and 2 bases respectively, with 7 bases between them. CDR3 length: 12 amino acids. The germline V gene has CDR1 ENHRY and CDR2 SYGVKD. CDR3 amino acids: CAISPTTYEQYF. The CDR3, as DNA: TGTGCCATCAGTCCGACTACCTACGAGCAGTACTTC.

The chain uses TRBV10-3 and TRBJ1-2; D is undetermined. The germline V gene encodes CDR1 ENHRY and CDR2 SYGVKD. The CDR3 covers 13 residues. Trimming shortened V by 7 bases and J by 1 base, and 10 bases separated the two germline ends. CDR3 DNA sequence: TGTGCCATCAAGGTTGCCGGTAACTATGGCTACACCTTC. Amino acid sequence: CAIKVAGNYGYTF.

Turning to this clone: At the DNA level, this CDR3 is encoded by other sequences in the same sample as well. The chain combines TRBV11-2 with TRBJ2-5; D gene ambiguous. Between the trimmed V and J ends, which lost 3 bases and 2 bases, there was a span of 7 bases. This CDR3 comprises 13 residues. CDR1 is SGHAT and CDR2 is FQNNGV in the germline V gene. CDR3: CASSLGGQETQYF. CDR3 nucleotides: TGTGCCAGCAGCTTGGGTGGACAAGAGACCCAGTACTTC.

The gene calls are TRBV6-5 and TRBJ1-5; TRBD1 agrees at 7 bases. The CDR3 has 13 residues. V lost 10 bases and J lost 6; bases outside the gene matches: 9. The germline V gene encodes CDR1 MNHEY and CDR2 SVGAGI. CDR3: CATGAGGTQPQHF. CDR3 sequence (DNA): TGTGCCACGGGGGCAGGGGGGACTCAGCCCCAGCATTTT.

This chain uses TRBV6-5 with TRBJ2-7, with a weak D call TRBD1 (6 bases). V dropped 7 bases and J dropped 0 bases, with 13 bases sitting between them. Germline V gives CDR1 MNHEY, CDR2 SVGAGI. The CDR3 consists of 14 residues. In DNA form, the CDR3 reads TGTGCCAGCAATAACCGGGACAACTCCTACGAGCAGTACTTC. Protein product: CASNNRDNSYEQYF.